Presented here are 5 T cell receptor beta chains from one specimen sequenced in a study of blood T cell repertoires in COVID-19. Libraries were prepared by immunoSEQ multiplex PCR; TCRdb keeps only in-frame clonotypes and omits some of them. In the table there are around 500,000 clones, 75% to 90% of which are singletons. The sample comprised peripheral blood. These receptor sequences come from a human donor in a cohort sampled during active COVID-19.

CDR3 nucleotides: TGTGCCAGCAGCTTTTCATCCAGGCGTAGCACAGATACGCAGTATTTT. The encoded protein is CASSFSSRRSTDTQYF. The V and J genes are TRBV11-2 and TRBJ2-3; unclear D gene. The CDR3 has 16 residues. V was cut by 3 bases and J by 0 bases, with 13 bases left in between. In germline, CDR1 is SGHAT, CDR2 FQNNGV.

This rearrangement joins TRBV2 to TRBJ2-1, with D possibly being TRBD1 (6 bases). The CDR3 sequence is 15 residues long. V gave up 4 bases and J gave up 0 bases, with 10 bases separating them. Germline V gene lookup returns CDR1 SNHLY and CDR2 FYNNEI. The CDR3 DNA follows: TGTGCCAGCAGTGTAACAGGGAGCTCCTACAATGAGCAGTTCTTC. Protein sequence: CASSVTGSSYNEQFF.

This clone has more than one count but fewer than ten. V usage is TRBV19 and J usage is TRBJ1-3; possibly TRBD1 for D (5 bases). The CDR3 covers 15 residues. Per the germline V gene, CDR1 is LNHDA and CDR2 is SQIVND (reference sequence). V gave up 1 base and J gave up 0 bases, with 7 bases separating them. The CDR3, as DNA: TGTGCCAGTAGTATAGGACAGATCTCTGGAAACACCATATATTTT. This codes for CASSIGQISGNTIYF.

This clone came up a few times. The CDR3 nucleotides read TGTGCCAGCAGCCCTACTAGACAGGGAGGTTCACCCCTCCACTTT. Residues: CASSPTRQGGSPLHF. The V and J genes are TRBV7-2 and TRBJ1-6, with TRBD1 identical over 7 bases. V shed 5 bases and J 9 bases; nucleotides not matched to a gene: 10. The germline CDR1 and CDR2 sequences are SGHTA and FQGNSA. There are 15 residues in the CDR3.

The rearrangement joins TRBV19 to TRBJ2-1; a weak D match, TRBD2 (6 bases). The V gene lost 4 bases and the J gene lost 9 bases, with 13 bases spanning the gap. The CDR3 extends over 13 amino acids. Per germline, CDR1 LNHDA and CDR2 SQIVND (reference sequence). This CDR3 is CASSTPGLSEQFF. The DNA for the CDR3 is TGTGCCAGTAGTACACCGGGACTCTCTGAGCAGTTCTTC.